This is a list of T cell receptor beta chains from one sample in a study of cytotoxic CD8 clonotypes in ibrutinib-treated CLL. The data were produced by immunoSEQ multiplex PCR, yet TCRdb's version contains in-frame clones alone and is incomplete. This table holds 150,000 to 200,000 clones, roughly 88% found once. This sample comprised PBMCs, obtained at disease progression, from a patient treated with ibrutinib. The receptors were sampled from a human donor with chronic lymphocytic leukemia. Each CDR3 is given with its conserved first and last residue. A D gene is named only where the DNA matches it firmly. Rows may omit the clone size; those that give it use once, few, many or a size class.

V gene	D gene	clone size	J gene	CDR3 protein	CDR3 DNA
TRBV5-1	TRBD1	.	TRBJ1-2	CASSLTWDRNYGYTF	TGCGCCAGCAGCTTGACATGGGACAGAAACTATGGCTACACCTTC
TRBV5-6	.	.	TRBJ1-4	CASSPHRVGIEKLFF	TGTGCCAGCAGCCCGCACAGGGTGGGGATTGAAAAACTGTTTTTT
TRBV4-1	TRBD1	.	TRBJ1-5	CASSHSTGGSNQPQHF	TGCGCCAGCAGCCATTCGACAGGGGGAAGCAATCAGCCCCAGCATTTT
TRBV18	TRBD1	.	TRBJ2-7	CASSPFGQASYEQYF	TGTGCCAGCTCACCATTTGGACAGGCCTCCTACGAGCAGTACTTC
TRBV2	TRBD1	few	TRBJ1-5	CASSDQGVQPQHF	TGTGCCAGCAGTGACCAGGGGGTTCAGCCCCAGCATTTT
TRBV5-6	.	once	TRBJ2-7	CASSFLSGRSSYEQYF	TGTGCCAGCAGTTTTTTGTCGGGCCGTAGCTCCTACGAGCAGTACTTC
TRBV5-1	.	once	TRBJ1-4	CASSFQEKLFF	TGCGCCAGCAGCTTCCAAGAAAAACTGTTTTTT
TRBV4-3	TRBD2	.	TRBJ2-7	CASSQGSGSFNEQYF	TGCGCCAGCAGCCAGGGTAGCGGGAGCTTTAACGAGCAGTACTTC
TRBV14	.	.	TRBJ2-3	CASSQGPDTQYF	TGTGCCAGCAGCCAGGGCCCAGATACGCAGTATTTT
TRBV19	.	.	TRBJ2-3	CASSIGSRDTQYF	TGTGCCAGTAGTATAGGGAGTAGGGATACGCAGTATTTT
TRBV9	TRBD2	.	TRBJ2-5	CASSRSAGGPQETQYF	TGTGCCAGCTCCCGGTCGGCGGGAGGGCCCCAGGAGACCCAGTACTTC
TRBV4-2	.	.	TRBJ2-7	CASSQDPRGGWTYEQYF	TGTGCCAGCAGCCAAGATCCGCGAGGGGGTTGGACCTACGAGCAGTACTTC
TRBV5-1	.	.	TRBJ1-2	CASSYLGVDYGYTF	TGCGCCAGCAGTTATCTTGGGGTGGACTATGGCTACACCTTC
TRBV5-8	TRBD1	once	TRBJ1-5	CASSLVPGQGVRLYQPQHF	TGTGCCAGCAGCTTGGTACCCGGACAGGGGGTAAGACTCTATCAGCCCCAGCATTTT
TRBV30	TRBD1	.	TRBJ2-2	CAQRTGVNTGELFF	TGTGCCCAACGGACAGGGGTAAACACCGGGGAGCTGTTTTTT
TRBV7-2	TRBD1	.	TRBJ2-7	CASSSQGAGEQYF	TGTGCCAGCAGCTCCCAGGGGGCCGGCGAGCAGTACTTC
TRBV4-1	.	.	TRBJ2-3	CASSQWGVAVRGTDTQYF	TGCGCCAGCAGCCAATGGGGGGTAGCGGTTCGGGGCACAGATACGCAGTATTTT
TRBV29-1	.	.	TRBJ1-1	CSVESGPLGAFF	TGCAGCGTGGAAAGCGGACCCCTTGGAGCTTTCTTT
TRBV5-6	.	.	TRBJ2-6	CASSLVGSGANVLTF	TGTGCCAGCAGCTTGGTGGGATCTGGGGCCAACGTCCTGACTTTC
TRBV19	.	once	TRBJ2-7	CASSAGPSSYEQYF	TGTGCCAGTAGTGCCGGACCGAGCTCCTACGAGCAGTACTTC
TRBV7-9	.	.	TRBJ1-1	CASSWLDGEAFF	TGTGCCAGCAGCTGGCTGGACGGTGAAGCTTTCTTT
TRBV19	TRBD2	.	TRBJ2-1	CASGGFYSYNEQFF	TGTGCCAGCGGGGGGTTTTACTCCTACAATGAGCAGTTCTTC
TRBV6-1	TRBD2	.	TRBJ2-1	CASSEARLAVYSYNEQFF	TGTGCCAGCAGTGAAGCCCGACTAGCGGTATACTCCTACAATGAGCAGTTCTTC
TRBV28	.	.	TRBJ2-3	CATKGSPSPDTQYF	TGTGCCACGAAGGGGAGCCCCTCCCCAGATACGCAGTATTTT
TRBV6-4	TRBD1	.	TRBJ2-1	CASSRGTDLSYNEQFF	TGTGCCAGCAGTCGAGGGACAGATCTTTCTTACAATGAGCAGTTCTTC
TRBV28	.	once	TRBJ1-5	CASSLSGPGQPQHF	TGTGCCAGCAGTCTAAGCGGACCCGGTCAGCCCCAGCATTTT
TRBV4-2	.	.	TRBJ2-7	CASSQELAPEQYF	TGTGCCAGCAGCCAAGAGTTGGCGCCCGAGCAGTACTTC
TRBV30	TRBD2	.	TRBJ2-5	CAWNPAGVRETQYF	TGTGCCTGGAACCCAGCGGGAGTTAGGGAGACCCAGTACTTC
TRBV19	.	.	TRBJ1-5	CASSIETVEQPQHF	TGTGCCAGTAGTATCGAGACAGTCGAACAGCCCCAGCATTTT
TRBV4-3	.	.	TRBJ2-6	CASSQDRMVGVGFPGANVLTF	TGCGCCAGCAGCCAAGACCGCATGGTCGGAGTAGGATTCCCTGGGGCCAACGTCCTGACTTTC
TRBV4-3	.	.	TRBJ2-2	CASSQVIARYSGELFF	TGCGCCAGCAGCCAAGTTATCGCTAGGTACAGCGGGGAGCTGTTTTTT